The T cell receptor beta chain under discussion was sequenced for a study of identical twins. Overall study findings and caveats: Beta out-of-frame twin sharing showed a weaker excess. Fewer insertions were carried by abundant cord blood beta clonotypes, but none was seen in memory repertoires.

This clonotype was observed many times. Its specificity is unknown. One entry per CDR3 protein, called by TCRdb with MiXCR from the 5' RACE reads. The sample yields 250,000 or so distinct CDR3 sequences, about 12% seen once. This CDR3 is built from 14 residues. Per germline, CDR1 SGHRS and CDR2 YFSETQ. V shed 6 bases, J shed 5 bases, and the junction held 6 bases outside the gene matches. This sample was shared with a second study, whose subject was yellow fever vaccine responses in identical twins.

The TCR was taken from a woman between 18 and 29 years old in good health. This sequence joins TRBV5-1 and TRBJ2-3; 10 bases match TRBD2. Sequenced input: memory (CD45RO+) T cells sorted from blood. The CDR3 DNA reads as TGCGCCAGCAAGAGCGGGGGGGGTGGAGATACGCAGTATTTT. Its protein is CASKSGGGGDTQYF.